This T cell receptor beta chain was documented in a study of Graves' ophthalmopathy and Graves' hyperthyroidism. Whole-study results and caveats: Among thyroid clonotypes expanded above 0.001 frequency, most also appeared in blood. Ophthalmopathy could be told apart from stable hyperthyroidism by a 13-signature model (87.88% sensitivity, about 81% specificity). Ophthalmopathy progression prediction by the model yielded a sensitivity of 60% to 71% and a specificity of under 85%.

RNA transcripts were the source from which TCR beta CDR3 regions were amplified. HTBI-primed first-round RT-PCR preceded second-round multiplex PCR. A single record per CDR3 protein comes from TCRdb applying MiXCR to the multiplex PCR reads. The sample holds about 500,000 distinct CDR3 sequences, about 35% seen once. Exclusion criteria comprised other autoimmune diseases, uncontrolled infections, pregnancy or lactation in patients. This clonotype was seen ten or more times. Its antigen is not known. Germline V gene sequence: CDR1 DFQATT, CDR2 SNEGSKA (reference sequence). The V end was cut by 3 bases, the J end by 0 bases, with 9 bases between. CDR3 length: 14 amino acids.

The receptor's source is an adult man with Graves' hyperthyroidism. V is TRBV20-1 and J is TRBJ1-5, with D possibly matching TRBD1 (6 bases). Specimen: peripheral blood or thyroid tissue (not recorded which). CDR3 protein: CSARAGVSNQPQHF. CDR3 nucleotides: TGCAGTGCTAGGGCAGGGGTTAGCAATCAGCCCCAGCATTTT.